Sequencing of this TCR beta chain was carried out in a study of T cell repertoires in cytomegalovirus infection. Study at large: Both a matching HLA type and CMV infection were indicated by public TCR beta signatures.

TCRdb analysed the reads with MiXCR anew, one entry per CDR3 protein. Among hundreds of thousands of distinct CDR3 sequences listed, 9.5% were seen once. Study results and caveats: People with CMV and the relevant HLA were identified by cumulative public TCR beta family frequency. Dominant in the ex vivo response were TCR beta clonotypes restricted by HLA-C and specific for CMV.

This clonotype was seen a few times. Its target is unknown. This clonotype originated in a human donor in good health (CMV status not recorded). Some clones in this sample may be carry-over from other donors' samples. The sequenced material came from PBMCs.

DNA for the CDR3: TGTGCCAGCACTTTGGGCCACAGGGGTTCCGGGGAGCTGTTTTTT. Its translation: CASTLGHRGSGELFF. The chain has TRBV7-2 and TRBJ2-2, with 7 nucleotides matching TRBD1. V dropped 7 bases and J dropped 6; count of bases not matched to a gene: 11. The CDR3 covers 15 residues. CDR1 and CDR2 (germline): SGHTA, FQGNSA.